These T cell receptor beta chains were read from a single sample in a study of T cell responses to AZD1222 COVID-19 vaccine. The table came from immunoSEQ multiplex PCR; TCRdb's copy has only in-frame clones and leaves some out. The sample lists tens of thousands of clones; roughly 89% were seen once. Sequences were derived from peripheral blood, sampled 28 days after the second AZD1222 dose. The receptors were gathered from an adult who received the AZD1222 COVID-19 vaccine. Each CDR3 is given with its conserved first and last residue. The order of the fields is clone size, V gene, CDR3 length, D gene, J gene, CDR3 DNA, CDR3 protein. D genes are given only for firm matches. Some rows have no size entry. The others give once, few or many, or a class for an expanded clone.

abundance: once
v_gene: TRBV19
len: 14
d_gene: TRBD1
j_gene: TRBJ1-1
CDR3nt: TGTGCCAGTACGGGGACAGGGATGAACACTGAAGCTTTCTTT
CDR3aa: CASTGTGMNTEAFF

abundance: .
v_gene: TRBV24-1
len: 18
d_gene: .
j_gene: TRBJ2-1
CDR3nt: TGTGCCACCAGTGATTTTGGCCCGTTAGGGGTCACCCCCAATGAGCAGTTCTTC
CDR3aa: CATSDFGPLGVTPNEQFF

abundance: .
v_gene: TRBV4-2
len: 19
d_gene: TRBD1
j_gene: TRBJ1-5
CDR3nt: TGTGCCAGCAGCCAAGTAAGGACAGGGCTCCTAGATAGCAATCAGCCCCAGCATTTT
CDR3aa: CASSQVRTGLLDSNQPQHF

abundance: .
v_gene: TRBV28
len: 14
d_gene: TRBD2
j_gene: TRBJ2-7
CDR3nt: TGTGCCAGCAGTTTGCGGGGGGAACCCTACGAGCAGTACTTC
CDR3aa: CASSLRGEPYEQYF

abundance: .
v_gene: TRBV12-3/TRBV12-4
len: 11
d_gene: .
j_gene: TRBJ2-3
CDR3nt: TGTGCCAGCAGTTTTGGCAGGACGCAGTATTTT
CDR3aa: CASSFGRTQYF

abundance: .
v_gene: TRBV19
len: 14
d_gene: TRBD1
j_gene: TRBJ1-5
CDR3nt: TGTGCCACCGCGGGACAGGCCAGCAATCAGCCCCAGCATTTT
CDR3aa: CATAGQASNQPQHF

abundance: .
v_gene: TRBV11-3
len: 13
d_gene: .
j_gene: TRBJ2-7
CDR3nt: TGTGCCAGCAGCTTAGTACCTTCAGGCGAGCAGTACTTC
CDR3aa: CASSLVPSGEQYF

abundance: .
v_gene: TRBV12-3/TRBV12-4
len: 12
d_gene: .
j_gene: TRBJ1-1
CDR3nt: TGTGCCAGCAGTCGCTTGGGGACTGAAGCTTTCTTT
CDR3aa: CASSRLGTEAFF

abundance: .
v_gene: TRBV15
len: 14
d_gene: .
j_gene: TRBJ1-5
CDR3nt: TGTGCCACCAGCATACGGGGGCGAGGGCAGCCCCAGCATTTT
CDR3aa: CATSIRGRGQPQHF

abundance: .
v_gene: TRBV6-6
len: 14
d_gene: .
j_gene: TRBJ1-2
CDR3nt: TGTGCCAGCAGTTACTCAGAGACCTCTCTTGGCTACACCTTC
CDR3aa: CASSYSETSLGYTF

abundance: .
v_gene: TRBV24-1
len: 15
d_gene: TRBD2
j_gene: TRBJ2-3
CDR3nt: TGTGCCACCAGTGATACCCCAGCGGGAGTAGATACGCAGTATTTT
CDR3aa: CATSDTPAGVDTQYF

abundance: once
v_gene: TRBV24-1
len: 14
d_gene: TRBD1
j_gene: TRBJ2-5
CDR3nt: TGTGCCACCAGTAGGGGACAGGCCCAAGAGACCCAGTACTTC
CDR3aa: CATSRGQAQETQYF

abundance: .
v_gene: TRBV21-1
len: 17
d_gene: .
j_gene: TRBJ1-1
CDR3nt: TGTGCCAGCAGCTGTCGGATCAGGGTAGGAATGAACACTGAAGCTTTCTTT
CDR3aa: CASSCRIRVGMNTEAFF

abundance: .
v_gene: TRBV19
len: 13
d_gene: TRBD1
j_gene: TRBJ2-7
CDR3nt: TGTGCCAGTAGGGACAGGGGCCGGGAGGAGCAGTACTTC
CDR3aa: CASRDRGREEQYF

abundance: .
v_gene: TRBV6-5
len: 14
d_gene: TRBD1
j_gene: TRBJ2-4
CDR3nt: TGTGCCAGCAGTCCAGGGGGACCTGTAAACATTCAGTACTTC
CDR3aa: CASSPGGPVNIQYF

abundance: .
v_gene: TRBV5-4
len: 14
d_gene: .
j_gene: TRBJ1-4
CDR3nt: TGTGCCAGCAGCTTGGGTCCGGCGAATGAAAAACTGTTTTTT
CDR3aa: CASSLGPANEKLFF

abundance: once
v_gene: TRBV5-1
len: 14
d_gene: .
j_gene: TRBJ2-3
CDR3nt: TGCGCCAGCAGCTTGGCGGACAACACAGATACGCAGTATTTT
CDR3aa: CASSLADNTDTQYF

abundance: .
v_gene: TRBV3-1/TRBV3-2
len: 15
d_gene: .
j_gene: TRBJ1-5
CDR3nt: TGTGCCAGCAGCCAGGAACCAAGTAGCAATCAGCCCCAGCATTTT
CDR3aa: CASSQEPSSNQPQHF

abundance: .
v_gene: TRBV18
len: 13
d_gene: .
j_gene: TRBJ2-3
CDR3nt: TGTGCCAGCTCACCACCTAGCACAGATACGCAGTATTTT
CDR3aa: CASSPPSTDTQYF

abundance: few
v_gene: TRBV6-2/TRBV6-3
len: 12
d_gene: .
j_gene: TRBJ2-3
CDR3nt: TGTGCCAGCAGTCCAGCAGGGGTCACGCAGTATTTT
CDR3aa: CASSPAGVTQYF

abundance: .
v_gene: TRBV5-1
len: 14
d_gene: .
j_gene: TRBJ2-6
CDR3nt: TGCGCCAGCAAGTACACCCCTGGGGCCAACGTCCTGACTTTC
CDR3aa: CASKYTPGANVLTF

abundance: .
v_gene: TRBV4-2
len: 16
d_gene: TRBD1
j_gene: TRBJ2-7
CDR3nt: TGTGCCAGCAGCCAACGTACCGGGACAGGAGGTTCGGAGCAGTACTTC
CDR3aa: CASSQRTGTGGSEQYF

abundance: .
v_gene: TRBV9
len: 17
d_gene: TRBD2
j_gene: TRBJ2-3
CDR3nt: TGTGCCAGCAGCGATCGCCCGGGACTAGCTCGCACAGATACGCAGTATTTT
CDR3aa: CASSDRPGLARTDTQYF

abundance: few
v_gene: TRBV6-5
len: 15
d_gene: .
j_gene: TRBJ1-3
CDR3nt: TGTGCCAGCAGTTCTACGGGTTTTTCTGGAAACACCATATATTTT
CDR3aa: CASSSTGFSGNTIYF

abundance: .
v_gene: TRBV25-1
len: 14
d_gene: TRBD1
j_gene: TRBJ2-3
CDR3nt: TGTGCCACCGGACAGGGTACCAGCACAGATACGCAGTATTTT
CDR3aa: CATGQGTSTDTQYF

abundance: .
v_gene: TRBV7-3
len: 16
d_gene: TRBD1
j_gene: TRBJ1-1
CDR3nt: TGTGCCAGCAGCTTAACCTGGACAGGGCCGAACACTGAAGCTTTCTTT
CDR3aa: CASSLTWTGPNTEAFF

abundance: .
v_gene: TRBV25-1
len: 15
d_gene: .
j_gene: TRBJ1-4
CDR3nt: TGTGCCAGCAGACCTCCAGGGACCTTAGGGGAAAAACTGTTTTTT
CDR3aa: CASRPPGTLGEKLFF

abundance: .
v_gene: TRBV6-1
len: 16
d_gene: .
j_gene: TRBJ1-1
CDR3nt: TGTGCCAGCAGTGACAGGGCCCCGTTTAGAAACACTGAAGCTTTCTTT
CDR3aa: CASSDRAPFRNTEAFF

abundance: .
v_gene: TRBV4-2
len: 15
d_gene: .
j_gene: TRBJ2-3
CDR3nt: TGTGCCAGCAGCCCCTTTCGGGCCGTCACAGATACGCAGTATTTT
CDR3aa: CASSPFRAVTDTQYF

abundance: .
v_gene: TRBV29-1
len: 13
d_gene: .
j_gene: TRBJ1-1
CDR3nt: TGCAGCGTTGAGACCCGAGGGGGGACTGAAGCTTTCTTT
CDR3aa: CSVETRGGTEAFF

abundance: .
v_gene: TRBV19
len: 17
d_gene: .
j_gene: TRBJ2-6
CDR3nt: TGTGCCAGTAGTAAAATGGAAGGGGCGCGCGGGGCCAACGTCCTGACTTTC
CDR3aa: CASSKMEGARGANVLTF

abundance: .
v_gene: TRBV9
len: 15
d_gene: TRBD1
j_gene: TRBJ2-3
CDR3nt: TGTGCCAGCAGCGCGGGGGACAGGGTGGCAGATACGCAGTATTTT
CDR3aa: CASSAGDRVADTQYF

abundance: .
v_gene: TRBV7-8
len: 15
d_gene: .
j_gene: TRBJ1-4
CDR3nt: TGTGCCAGCAGCGCCAGACGTGGCGGGATCGAAAAACTGTTTTTT
CDR3aa: CASSARRGGIEKLFF

abundance: .
v_gene: TRBV19
len: 18
d_gene: TRBD1
j_gene: TRBJ1-5
CDR3nt: TGTGCCAGTAGTATAGCCCGGACAGGGAGGATTAGCAATCAGCCCCAGCATTTT
CDR3aa: CASSIARTGRISNQPQHF

abundance: .
v_gene: TRBV2
len: 18
d_gene: .
j_gene: TRBJ2-1
CDR3nt: TGTGCCAGCAGTGAAGGTTTTATTTGGCTCCCCTCCTACAATGAGCAGTTCTTC
CDR3aa: CASSEGFIWLPSYNEQFF

abundance: .
v_gene: TRBV6-4
len: 13
d_gene: .
j_gene: TRBJ1-2
CDR3nt: TGTGCCAGCAGTGCCGCGGGGAACTATGGCTACACCTTC
CDR3aa: CASSAAGNYGYTF

abundance: .
v_gene: TRBV5-8
len: 15
d_gene: .
j_gene: TRBJ1-4
CDR3nt: TGTGCCAGCAGAAATAGACCCACAGGATATGAAAAACTGTTTTTT
CDR3aa: CASRNRPTGYEKLFF

abundance: .
v_gene: TRBV7-2
len: 14
d_gene: .
j_gene: TRBJ1-1
CDR3nt: TGTGCCAGCAGCGCCCTCCCTTGGGGGACTGAAGCTTTCTTT
CDR3aa: CASSALPWGTEAFF

abundance: .
v_gene: TRBV27
len: 21
d_gene: TRBD1
j_gene: TRBJ2-6
CDR3nt: TGTGCCAGCAGTTCCCCCGACGGGACAGGGGGTGGGGCCCTTGGGGCCAACGTCCTGACTTTC
CDR3aa: CASSSPDGTGGGALGANVLTF

abundance: .
v_gene: TRBV3-1/TRBV3-2
len: 12
d_gene: .
j_gene: TRBJ2-1
CDR3nt: TGTGCCAGCAGCCAAGGAATCGGGATTCGGTTCTTC
CDR3aa: CASSQGIGIRFF

abundance: .
v_gene: TRBV6-4
len: 16
d_gene: TRBD2
j_gene: TRBJ2-1
CDR3nt: TGTGCCAGCAGTGACGGACTAGCGGGGAACTACAATGAGCAGTTCTTC
CDR3aa: CASSDGLAGNYNEQFF

abundance: .
v_gene: TRBV9
len: 15
d_gene: TRBD2
j_gene: TRBJ2-3
CDR3nt: TGTGCCAGCAGCTCCGGGACTAGCGACACAGATACGCAGTATTTT
CDR3aa: CASSSGTSDTDTQYF

abundance: .
v_gene: TRBV30
len: 13
d_gene: TRBD1
j_gene: TRBJ1-1
CDR3nt: TGTGCCTGGAACCGACAGGGAGGAACTGAAGCTTTCTTT
CDR3aa: CAWNRQGGTEAFF

abundance: once
v_gene: TRBV19
len: 14
d_gene: TRBD2
j_gene: TRBJ2-2
CDR3nt: TGTGCCAGTCTGACTAGCGGGAACACCGGGGAGCTGTTTTTT
CDR3aa: CASLTSGNTGELFF

abundance: .
v_gene: TRBV30
len: 14
d_gene: .
j_gene: TRBJ1-2
CDR3nt: TGTGCCTGGAGTTCGACACCATCTAACTATGGCTACACCTTC
CDR3aa: CAWSSTPSNYGYTF

abundance: .
v_gene: TRBV4-1
len: 13
d_gene: .
j_gene: TRBJ2-7
CDR3nt: TGCGCCAGCAGCCAACAGGAATCTACGAAGCAGTACTTC
CDR3aa: CASSQQESTKQYF

abundance: few
v_gene: TRBV10-3
len: 13
d_gene: TRBD1
j_gene: TRBJ2-1
CDR3nt: TGTGCCATCAGCGGGGACAGGGGAGATGAGCAGTTCTTC
CDR3aa: CAISGDRGDEQFF